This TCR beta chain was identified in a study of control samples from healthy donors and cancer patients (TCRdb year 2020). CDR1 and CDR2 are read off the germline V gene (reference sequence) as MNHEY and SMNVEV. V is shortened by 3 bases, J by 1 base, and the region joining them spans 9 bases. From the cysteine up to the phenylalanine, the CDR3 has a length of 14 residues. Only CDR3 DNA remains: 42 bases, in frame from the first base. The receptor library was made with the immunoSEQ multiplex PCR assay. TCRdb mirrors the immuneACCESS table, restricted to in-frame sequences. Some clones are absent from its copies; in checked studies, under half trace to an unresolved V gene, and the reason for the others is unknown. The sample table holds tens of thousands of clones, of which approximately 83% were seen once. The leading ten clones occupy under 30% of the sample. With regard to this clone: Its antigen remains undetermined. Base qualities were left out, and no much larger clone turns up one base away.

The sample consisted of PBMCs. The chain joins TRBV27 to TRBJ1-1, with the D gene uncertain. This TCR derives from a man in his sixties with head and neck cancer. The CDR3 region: CASSFGSSNTEAFF. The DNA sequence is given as TGTGCCAGCAGTTTCGGGAGTTCGAACACTGAAGCTTTCTTT.